The TCR beta chain described here comes from a study of T cell changes during pregnancy in multiple sclerosis. CDR3 length equals 15 residues. Per the germline V gene, CDR1 is MGHRA and CDR2 is YSYEKL. V shed 0 bases and J shed 5 bases, with 13 bases lying between them. The method was immunoSEQ multiplex PCR; TCRdb's version includes in-frame clones alone and lacks a portion of them. The sample lists around 95,000 clones; around 92% were seen once. This specimen was peripheral blood, taken after pregnancy. This clonotype was obtained from a female donor with multiple sclerosis, enrolled in a pregnancy study. This chain connects TRBV4-1 to TRBJ2-5, with unresolved D. Here the CDR3 DNA reads TGCGCCAGCAGCCAAGATAGAGCCTTACCGGAGACCCAGTACTTC. Encoded protein: CASSQDRALPETQYF.